The entry that follows covers one TCR beta chain sequence. Relative to the germline gene, one junction end is altered; a read error may explain this. This CDR3 has 14 amino acids. Per germline, CDR1 SGHNT and CDR2 YENEEA. Authors' methods: ImmunoSEQ supplied junction-only sequences lacking quality scores, so filtering was different. The assay was immunoSEQ multiplex PCR, and TCRdb's table has in-frame clones only and misses some. V and J calls and clone size are as listed in that table; D and trimming were resolved from the DNA. The sample has about 380,000 clones; about 96% are singletons. The entry originates in a study of shared clonotypes between healthy human individuals.

This chain connects TRBV11-3 to TRBJ1-1, with TRBD1 as a possible D gene (6 bases). The sample comprised memory CD8+ T cells sorted from blood. Described subset: CD45RO+ cells pooled with CCR7-negative TemRA cells. The receptor was derived from a man aged 25-40 years in good health. CDR3 sequence reads: CASSPRLGAPEVFF. For the CDR3, the DNA is TGTGCCAGCAGCCCCCGACTGGGGGCCCCCGAAGTTTTCTTT.